This T cell receptor beta chain came from a study of cytomegalovirus exposure and HLA in healthy donors listed by TCRdb under 2017. General notes on the study: An earlier analysis of some 550 of the donors reported more than 250 Gb of sequence data and 117 million unique TCR beta sequences from about 200 million T cells. Roughly 300 gigabases of sequencing data and around 80 million unique TCR sequences made up an early release that covered nearly 650 HLA-typed donors. Of the roughly 410 genotyped donors, approximately 81% were placed in the genetic ancestry cluster associated with self-reported Caucasian donors. The study was designed to test whether signatures of past pathogen exposure could be identified by cataloging public T cell receptors. The study used immunosequencing to profile the T cell repertoires of approximately 650 subjects and linked those repertoires to cytomegalovirus serostatus. In addition to the first cohort of approximately 670 subjects, a separate validation cohort of approximately 130 different subjects was used. High-throughput TCR immunosequencing, statistical association of individual TCRs with disease status, and machine learning were combined to predict cytomegalovirus infection status. A later analysis re-examined previously published TCR beta repertoires from about 700 donors and added high-resolution HLA genotyping to investigate patterns of TCR occurrence. In the later analysis, no new phenotypic data were used to find candidate immune exposures; instead, reliance was placed on TCR beta sequences and their occurrence across donors. In an earlier analysis of 587 of the donors, high-throughput TCR beta sequencing was used to judge whether each TCR beta V gene segment behaved as functional or pseudogenic. Donor age, sex, ethnicity and CMV serostatus were compiled alongside the repertoire data. A later genetic analysis took genome-wide SNP genotypes for about 65% of the roughly 670 donors and used that subset as a discovery cohort. All discovery cohort repertoires had been generated on a single sequencing platform. Class I and class II HLA loci were covered by the typing at four-digit resolution. The number of typed donors differed by locus: about 629-630 for A, B, C, DRB1 and DQB1; some 500 for DQA1; about 600 for DPA1; and some 470 for DPB1. Several DR-DQ haplotypes were handled as single units for association and clustering because linkage in the cohort was strong. Among 398 genotyped donors of the cohort, an average of about 240,000 unique TCR beta nucleotide sequences were sequenced per donor, approximately 20% of them non-productive. What the research found in general, with its limitations: V-gene and J-gene trimming of TCR beta chains was associated with a missense DCLRE1C variant in a later genetic analysis, and the association was replicated in an independent cohort. Because some donors lacked HLA typing at each locus, the association tests relied only on the typed subset. A later analysis associated about 16,000 TCR beta sequences with specific HLA alleles at a false discovery rate of 0.05. A later genetic analysis reported fewer N-insertions in productive TCRs among donors in an Asian-associated ancestry cluster than the roughly 700-donor mean. When HLA alleles, especially DR and DQ, strongly co-occurred, attributing TCR associations to individual alleles was difficult. Because counts were too low, some 17 rarely observed V segments, including chromosome 9 orphons, were left out of the earlier analysis of 500 to 750 of the donors. Sequencing depth was assumed to be roughly uniform across donors in the presence/absence analyses, though that assumption may not hold. A later analysis reported that several top co-occurrence clusters appeared linked to parvovirus B19, influenza, CMV and Epstein-Barr virus. This cohort had only TCR beta chains sequenced, and the lack of alpha or paired-chain data limited which features could be detected. The authors suggested that the approach could potentially be extended to other disease states and immunological phenotypes. A further reported finding was that TCR beta sequences accurately predicted the HLA-A and HLA-B alleles for most subjects in the first cohort. Correlated functional status among segregating V segments might reflect linkage disequilibrium, but an unknown experimental factor could not be ruled out. In a later analysis, HLA-associated TCR beta chains showed more clonal expansion and lower generation probabilities than non-associated chains that were equally common. The sequencing pipeline was judged likely to have produced a cluster of highly shared sequence variants as a technical artifact. In a later analysis, most CMV-associated TCR beta chains were found to appear HLA-restricted, with HLA associations seemingly driven largely by CMV exposure. In a later analysis, the rate of TCR association differed among HLA loci, with DRB1 alleles having the most associated TCRs and HLA-C alleles having the fewest. Across donors, most TCR sequences were observed very rarely, whereas some public TCRs were present in many individuals. The classifier was reported to diagnose cytomegalovirus status with high specificity and sensitivity in both the original cohort and the validation cohort. CMV serostatus was the only immune exposure information available for the cohort. The study listed approximately 160 TCR beta chains as associated with cytomegalovirus. Three of the identified cytomegalovirus-associated TCR beta chains were confirmed in vitro to be specific for cytomegalovirus antigens. In an earlier analysis of around 600 of the donors, most TCR beta V segments were observed in productive rearrangements about 87% or about 30% of the time, broadly matching IMGT annotations.

Libraries were built with the immunoSEQ multiplex PCR assay. A mixture of 60 forward primers for TCR Vbeta segments and 13 reverse primers for TCR Jbeta segments was used in the multiplex PCR. A multiplex PCR assay on genomic DNA amplified the CDR3 region of rearranged TCR beta genes. Amplified TCR beta libraries were sequenced as 87-base-pair reads on the Illumina HiSeq System. The authors' analysis ran thus. In a later analysis, approximately 74 million unique TCR beta chains were counted across the 650 to 700 repertoires, and around 11 million of these chains were shared by at least two donors. Raw reads were error-corrected and collapsed into unique sequences by a nearest-neighbor algorithm in which closely related sequences were merged to remove PCR and sequencing errors. Alignment of CDR3 sequences to IMGT reference sequences was used to assign V, D and J gene segments. For a sequence to be retained, a match of at least six nucleotides to both a V gene segment and a J gene segment was required. A rearrangement was called productive if the CDR3 had no stop codons and remained in frame with V and J, and every other rearrangement was called non-productive. Following IMGT convention, CDR3 was defined as the stretch from the second conserved V-encoded cysteine up to the conserved J-encoded phenylalanine. The earlier analysis of roughly 590 of the donors excluded sequences that lacked an unambiguous match to a single V gene segment. In an earlier analysis of some 590 of the donors, a V segment was called functional when productive rearrangements were above 56.7%, and segregating when the standard deviation between donors exceeded 5%. A statistical classification framework was developed to diagnose cytomegalovirus status using the catalog of TCR beta chain sequences. V and J gene assignment, in a later analysis, came from comparing TCR nucleotide sequences with IMGT/GENE-DB human TR gene sequences. A later analysis assigned CDR3 sequences and most-parsimonious VDJ recombination scenarios with the TCRdist pipeline. In a later analysis, every TCR beta chain was defined by the combination of its CDR3 amino acid sequence and its V-gene family, and reads without a unique V-gene family were dropped. As a way to deal with suspected cross-contamination and a sequencing artifact, a later analysis dropped roughly 600 nucleotide sequences that were highly shared and had low generation probability. In a later analysis, a clonal expansion index for each public chain was calculated from normalized within-repertoire ranks of inferred template counts. In a later analysis, generation probabilities were computed with a VDJ recombination model fitted to out-of-frame rearrangements, and the resulting probabilities were checked against IGoR. A later analysis scored TCR-TCR, TCR-HLA and TCR-CMV co-occurrence with hypergeometric tests, applying a repertoire-size bias correction to TCR pairs. False discovery rates were estimated in a later analysis by permuting HLA or CMV assignments 20 times. In a later analysis, co-occurring TCRs were grouped using DBSCAN, with TCRdist sequence similarity added in when clustering inside HLA-allele-positive subsets. Repertoires with fewer than 30,000 or more than 120,000 public chains were left out of co-occurrence clustering, as were five repertoires with anomalous nucleotide sharing. TCRdb mirrors the immuneACCESS table, restricted to in-frame sequences. Some clones are absent from its copies; in checked studies, under half trace to an unresolved V gene, and the reason for the others is unknown. V, J and clone size were drawn from that table, and D and trimming were deduced from the DNA. This sample lists roughly 160,000 clones; approximately 76% were detected once. The top ten clonotypes cover about 1.3% of the sample.

In regard to this clone: Its antigen is still unknown. No qualities accompany the bases; no much larger clone lies one base away.

The cohort consisted of hundreds of healthy bone marrow donors. At the time of sampling, every cohort member was nominally healthy, though immune exposures that went unrecorded were likely present. The donor tested CMV seronegative and was one of the 352 seronegative cohort members. A peripheral blood sample was collected from each donor, and TCR beta sequencing was performed on peripheral blood mononuclear cells. The Qiagen DNeasy Blood Extraction Kit was used to extract genomic DNA from the blood cell samples. The source material was PBMCs. This TCR was recovered from a man aged 55-75 years in good health and CMV-seronegative.

The DNA sequence follows: TGTGCCAGCACCACGTTCGGCCTTTCCAGCGAGCAGTACTTC. Its protein product is CASTTFGLSSEQYF. The rearranged segments are TRBV2 and TRBJ2-5; a confident D gene designation cannot be given. The DNA end favors TRBJ2-7, so the J call may be wrong. From a lookup of the germline V gene, CDR1 and CDR2 are SNHLY and FYNNEI. From the cysteine through the phenylalanine, the CDR3 covers 14 amino acids. The DNA shown is the 42-base CDR3, in frame from base 1.